This T cell receptor (beta chain) was identified in a study of early T cells in non-severe SARS-CoV-2 infection. Study-wide context: Sequencing input comprised bulk RNA from unsorted whole blood; chain pairing was not available.

Of note for this clonotype: The target antigen is unknown.

Individual cDNA molecules received unique molecular identifiers during library preparation. TCRdb used MiXCR to reprocess the 5' RACE reads, holding one entry per CDR3 protein. The sample has tens of thousands of distinct CDR3 sequences, approximately 6.2% seen once. Regarding the study as a whole: Anti-spike CD8 responses were favored in VDJdb matching, and private and CD4 specificities were missed.

Germline CDR1 SGHAT, CDR2 FQDESV (reference sequence). This CDR3 is 15 amino acids long. Trimming removed 0 bases from V and 4 bases from J, with 10 bases in between. The chain is built from TRBV11-1 and TRBJ2-1; the D is unclear. This clonotype was obtained from an adult who was a healthcare worker with PCR-confirmed SARS-CoV-2 infection or an uninfected control (not recorded which). Source: whole blood, taken at baseline. DNA for the CDR3: TGTGCCAGCAGCTTAGCGTGGGGTCCTTACAATGAGCAGTTCTTC. This sequence encodes CASSLAWGPYNEQFF.